A single sample gave rise to the 2 T cell receptor beta chains below, sequenced in a study of OX40 agonist ivuxolimab in advanced cancers. Some clones are missing from TCRdb's copy, which holds only in-frame ones; the method was immunoSEQ multiplex PCR. The sample has approximately 65,000 clones, around nine tenths seen once. Sequences were derived from CD4+ or CD8+ T cells sorted from blood, sampled in a trial of the OX40 agonist ivuxolimab. These receptor sequences come from an adult with an advanced solid tumor such as melanoma, head and neck, liver or kidney cancer.

The CDR3 sequence: CASSYVSGAGNTEAFF. CDR3 in DNA: TGTGCCAGCAGTTACGTATCGGGGGCGGGGAACACTGAAGCTTTCTTT. The chain couples TRBV6-6 to TRBJ1-1, with D possibly being TRBD1 (6 bases). This CDR3 comprises 16 residues. Trimming stripped 2 bases from V and 1 base from J, with 14 bases between. Germline V gene data show CDR1 as MNHNY and CDR2 as SVGAGI (reference sequence).

The genes are TRBV5-1 and TRBJ1-2; no clear D gene. The CDR3 totals 15 residues. Germline V gives CDR1 SGHRS, CDR2 YFSETQ. V was pared by 0 bases and J by 4 bases, with 13 bases between. The CDR3 DNA sequence: TGCGCCAGCAGCTTGGGTGGTGTCAGGACCTATGGCTACACCTTC. Protein product: CASSLGGVRTYGYTF.